The 32 T cell receptor beta chains in this list originate from one sample, sequenced in a study of blood T cell repertoires in COVID-19. Assay used: immunoSEQ multiplex PCR; TCRdb lists only in-frame clones, some missing. The table has 150,000 to 200,000 clones, roughly 80% seen once. Source material: peripheral blood. All receptors derive from a human donor in a cohort sampled during active COVID-19.

This clone appeared once. The chain has TRBV6-2 or TRBV6-3 and TRBJ2-7; TRBD2 agrees at 12 bases. The CDR3 has 15 amino acids. The germline gives CDR1 MNHEY, CDR2 SVGEGT. Germline trimming cut 6 bases from V and 3 bases from J; bases unmatched to any gene: 6. CDR3 DNA sequence: TGTGCCAGCAGCCCCGGGACTAGCGGGTTCTACGAGCAGTACTTC. This translates into CASSPGTSGFYEQYF.

In nucleotides, the CDR3 is TGTGCCAGCAGCCAGCGGGAGGGAATGAACGAGCAGTACTTC. Protein: CASSQREGMNEQYF. The chain employs TRBV3-1 (or the pseudogene TRBV3-2) and TRBJ2-7, with 9 nucleotides matching TRBD2. From germline, CDR1 is LGHDT and CDR2 YNNKEL (reference sequence). The CDR3 totals 14 residues. After removal of 3 bases from V and 5 bases from J, the junction contained 5 bases not matched to a gene.

The rearrangement links TRBV11-2 to TRBJ2-7; perhaps TRBD2 as D (6 bases). The CDR3 spans 15 residues. The ends were cut back, 5 bases at V and 2 bases at J, with 16 bases in the middle. CDR1 and CDR2 from the germline V gene are SGHAT and FQNNGV. The CDR3 loop is CASSIVGTGAYEQYF. The CDR3, as DNA: TGTGCCAGCAGCATCGTTGGAACGGGAGCCTACGAGCAGTACTTC.

V gene TRBV7-9 combines with J gene TRBJ1-1; D may be TRBD1 (5 bases). CDR3 length equals 14 residues. The germline V and J ends were trimmed by 5 bases and 1 base, with 11 bases remaining between them. Germline V CDR1 and CDR2: SEHNR, FQNEAQ (reference sequence). CDR3 in amino acids: CASSPTGTNTEAFF. The CDR3 DNA sequence: TGTGCCAGCAGCCCTACAGGAACGAACACTGAAGCTTTCTTT.

This clone was seen a handful of times. The chain combines TRBV11-2 with TRBJ1-6; D gene unclear. Per the germline V gene, CDR1 is SGHAT and CDR2 is FQNNGV. The CDR3 length is 13 residues. V was trimmed by 6 bases and J by 7 bases, leaving 10 bases between them. The CDR3 bases are TGTGCCAGCAGTCCTGGGAGAAATTCACCCCTCCACTTT. Its translation: CASSPGRNSPLHF.

This clone appeared once. The CDR3 sequence: CASSPPGRQETQYF. The CDR3, as DNA: TGTGCCAGCAGCCCCCCGGGGAGGCAAGAGACCCAGTACTTC. This rearrangement joins TRBV3-1 (or the pseudogene TRBV3-2) to TRBJ2-5; a possible D gene is TRBD2 (6 bases). The germline CDR1 and CDR2 sequences are LGHDT and YNNKEL (reference sequence). This CDR3 is built from 14 residues. V was cut by 4 bases and J by 2 bases, with 11 bases left in between.

The chain has TRBV28 and TRBJ2-7, with 8 bases aligning to TRBD1. From germline, CDR1 is MDHEN and CDR2 SYDVKM. V shed 2 bases, J shed 2 bases, and the junction held 2 bases outside the gene matches. This CDR3 has 14 residues. CDR3 in amino acids: CASSLGQGAYEQYF. CDR3 DNA sequence: TGTGCCAGCAGTTTAGGACAGGGCGCCTACGAGCAGTACTTC.

This rearrangement joins TRBV27 to TRBJ2-5, with D uncertain. Trimming removed 2 bases at V and 1 base at J, with 11 bases between. The germline CDR1 and CDR2 sequences are MNHEY and SMNVEV (reference sequence). The CDR3 spans 15 residues. The chain's CDR3 is CASSLGGTPQETQYF. The CDR3 region has the DNA TGTGCCAGCAGTTTAGGTGGTACACCCCAAGAGACCCAGTACTTC.

V usage is TRBV7-3 and J usage is TRBJ2-3; 14 bases match TRBD2. The CDR3 has 17 residues. Germline assignment: CDR1 SGHTA and CDR2 FQGTGA. V lost 0 bases and J lost 6; bases outside the gene matches: 5. The CDR3 here is CASSLTGTSGSGDTQYF. As DNA, the CDR3 is TGTGCCAGCAGCTTAACAGGGACTAGCGGGAGCGGTGATACGCAGTATTTT.

The chain combines TRBV18 with TRBJ2-7, with D possibly being TRBD1 (6 bases). The V end was cut by 4 bases, the J end by 0 bases, with 13 bases between. Germline V gene data show CDR1 as KGHSH and CDR2 as LQKENI. The CDR3 runs to 15 residues. The CDR3 reads CASSRQEVGSYEQYF. The CDR3 nucleotides read TGTGCCAGCTCACGACAGGAGGTCGGCTCCTACGAGCAGTACTTC.

The chain joins TRBV20-1 to TRBJ2-5; D possibly corresponds to TRBD2 (5 bases). Trimming cost V 3 bases and J 1 base, with 9 bases left between them. Germline V gives CDR1 DFQATT, CDR2 SNEGSKA (reference sequence). The CDR3 is 13 amino acids. CDR3 nucleotides: TGCAGTGCTAGTGAGGGCCTCCAAGAGACCCAGTACTTC. Protein product: CSASEGLQETQYF.

The rearrangement links TRBV7-2 to TRBJ1-5; D gene ambiguous. V was cut by 2 bases and J by 3 bases, with 5 bases left in between. Germline V gene sequence: CDR1 SGHTA, CDR2 FQGNSA. The length of the CDR3 is 13 residues. In DNA, the CDR3 is TGTGCCAGCAGCTTACGGGACAATCAGCCCCAGCATTTT. Its translation is CASSLRDNQPQHF.

This clone was recorded a few times. The rearrangement uses TRBV4-3 and TRBJ2-7, with 8 bases aligning to TRBD2. The CDR3 is made up of 16 amino acids. V shed 4 bases, J shed 2 bases, and the junction held 10 bases outside the gene matches. Germline CDR1 reads LGHNA; CDR2 reads YSLEER. The CDR3 coding sequence is TGCGCCAGCAGCCGCCAAGTATACGGGGGGGCCTACGAGCAGTACTTC. It yields the protein CASSRQVYGGAYEQYF.

The chain combines TRBV24-1 with TRBJ2-2; 7 nucleotides agree with TRBD1. The junction had 9 bases not matched to a gene; V was cut back by 4 bases and J by 5 bases. From germline, CDR1 is KGHDR and CDR2 SFDVKD. The CDR3 covers 16 residues. CDR3 amino acids: CATSESGQWRTGELFF. DNA of the CDR3: TGTGCCACCAGTGAATCGGGACAGTGGAGAACCGGGGAGCTGTTTTTT.

This rearrangement joins TRBV6-2 or TRBV6-3 to TRBJ2-2; D may be TRBD2 (6 bases). Looked up from germline, CDR1 is MNHEY and CDR2 is SVGEGT. The ends were cut back, 5 bases at V and 6 bases at J, with 13 bases in the middle. The CDR3 spans 14 residues. The chain's CDR3 is CASSGGLLSGELFF. CDR3 DNA sequence: TGTGCCAGCAGTGGGGGACTCCTATCCGGGGAGCTGTTTTTT.

The genes are TRBV4-2 and TRBJ2-7; D perhaps matches TRBD2 (6 bases). V was clipped by 4 bases and J by 0 bases, with 19 bases between them. The CDR3 has 17 amino acids. Germline CDR1 is LGHNA and CDR2 is YNFKEQ. CDR3 in DNA: TGTGCCAGCAGCCTGCGCGGCGGCGGGACCACCTCCTACGAGCAGTACTTC. Its translation: CASSLRGGGTTSYEQYF.

This clone was recorded once. J is TRBJ1-1 and V is TRBV6-5; D gene uncertain. The CDR3 is made up of 14 amino acids. Trimming removed 6 bases from V and 1 base from J, with 12 bases in between. Germline V CDR1 and CDR2: MNHEY, SVGAGI. The CDR3 bases are TGTGCCAGCAGAGCCAGAGGCTCGAACACTGAAGCTTTCTTT. Amino acid sequence: CASRARGSNTEAFF.

The chain recombines TRBV6-4 with TRBJ2-2; possibly TRBD1 for D (5 bases). Trimming stripped 3 bases from V and 4 bases from J, with 6 bases between. CDR1 and CDR2 from the germline V gene are MRHNA and SNTAGT. The CDR3 is made up of 13 amino acids. CDR3 nucleotides: TGTGCCAGCAGTGATCAGGGCACCGGGGAGCTGTTTTTT. It is translated as CASSDQGTGELFF.

This sequence joins TRBV7-6 and TRBJ2-7; 12 bases are shared with TRBD1. The germline V gene encodes CDR1 SGHVS and CDR2 FNYEAQ. Losses at the gene ends were 4 bases for V and 7 bases for J; bases not matched to a gene: 8. The CDR3 is made up of 15 amino acids. The CDR3, as DNA: TGTGCCAGCAGCTCACCGGGACAGGGGGCTTGGGAGCAGTACTTC. Its protein product is CASSSPGQGAWEQYF. Using reference TRBV7-6 and TRBJ2-7 for the parts outside the CDR3, the full variable domain is GAGVSQSPRYKVTKRGQDVALRCDPISGHVSLYWYRQALGQGPEFLTYFNYEAQQDKSGLPNDRFSAERPEGSISTLTIQRTEQRDSAMYRCASSSPGQGAWEQYFGPGTRLTVT.

This clone has a single count. Here the CDR3 reads CASSGTGEQPQHF. The CDR3 DNA follows: TGTGCCAGTTCCGGGACAGGTGAGCAGCCCCAGCATTTT. This sequence joins TRBV6-5 and TRBJ1-5, with 8 bases identical to TRBD1. The germline gives CDR1 MNHEY, CDR2 SVGAGI. The CDR3 contains 13 residues. V lost 9 bases and J lost 7; bases outside the gene matches: 8.

The gene calls are TRBV18 and TRBJ2-4, with TRBD1 as a possible D gene (5 bases). The germline V and J ends were trimmed by 0 bases and 5 bases, with 14 bases remaining between them. CDR1 KGHSH and CDR2 LQKENI come from the germline V gene. This CDR3 is built from 16 residues. This chain's CDR3 is CASSPPQGRIQNIQYF. The DNA for the CDR3 is TGTGCCAGCTCACCACCTCAGGGCAGGATCCAAAACATTCAGTACTTC.

The chain recombines TRBV28 with TRBJ2-1, with TRBD2 as a possible D gene (7 bases). Germline V gives CDR1 MDHEN, CDR2 SYDVKM. The CDR3 runs 15 residues. V shed 6 bases and J shed 2 bases, with 14 bases lying between them. The CDR3 bases are TGTGCCAGCAGATTCGAGGGGGGGCCCTACAATGAGCAGTTCTTC. It translates to CASRFEGGPYNEQFF.

The V call is TRBV7-2, the J call TRBJ2-3; TRBD2 matches 8 bases. This CDR3 has 14 residues. Germline V CDR1 and CDR2: SGHTA, FQGNSA. With 5 bases clipped from V and 4 bases from J, the junction kept 5 bases outside the gene matches. The CDR3 bases are TGTGCCAGCAGCAATGGACTAGCTCCAGATACGCAGTATTTT. Translated, it gives CASSNGLAPDTQYF.

V and J are TRBV5-1 and TRBJ1-1; tentatively, D is TRBD1 (6 bases). The CDR3 extends over 13 amino acids. Germline V lookup: CDR1 SGHRS, CDR2 YFSETQ. V gave up 2 bases and J gave up 4 bases, with 9 bases separating them. The CDR3 DNA reads TGCGCCAGCAGCTTTCAGGGGCCCACTGAAGCTTTCTTT. Residues: CASSFQGPTEAFF.

This sequence joins TRBV6-5 and TRBJ1-1; 11 bases are a match to TRBD1. The CDR3 runs 15 residues. Trimming cost V 2 bases and J 1 base; bases outside gene matches: 0. Germline CDR1 and CDR2: MNHEY and SVGAGI. The CDR3 loop reads CASSYGTGGNTEAFF. Here the CDR3 DNA reads TGTGCCAGCAGTTACGGGACAGGGGGGAACACTGAAGCTTTCTTT.

With respect to this clone: This same CDR3 is encoded by further DNA sequences in the sample. The CDR3 DNA follows: TGTGCCAGCAGCCAAGATCTCGGGGACAGCTCCTACGAGCAGTACTTC. It encodes CASSQDLGDSSYEQYF. The chain couples TRBV4-2 to TRBJ2-7; 7 bases match TRBD1. There are 16 residues in the CDR3. V lost 0 bases and J lost 0; bases outside the gene matches: 5. Germline values: CDR1 LGHNA, CDR2 YNFKEQ.

This clone appeared a few times. The CDR3 spells CASSPTSTLYNEQFF. The DNA for the CDR3 is TGCGCCAGCAGCCCGACTAGCACTCTCTACAATGAGCAGTTCTTC. This sequence joins TRBV4-1 and TRBJ2-1; TRBD2 aligns across 7 bases. The CDR3 has 15 amino acids. The V segment lost 4 bases and the J segment 3 bases; nucleotides outside the gene matches: 6. Germline CDR1 reads MGHRA; CDR2 reads YSYEKL.

The chain has TRBV5-1 and TRBJ2-7; D remains unclear. From germline, CDR1 is SGHRS and CDR2 YFSETQ. V lost 0 bases and J 3 bases, leaving 10 bases between the germline ends. The CDR3 runs 14 residues. This CDR3 is CASSLGRVSYEQYF. The CDR3 coding sequence is TGCGCCAGCAGCTTGGGTCGGGTGAGCTACGAGCAGTACTTC.

CDR3 coding DNA: TGTGCCAGCAGCGTAGCGGTGGGGGGGCACGAGCAGTACTTC. Amino acids: CASSVAVGGHEQYF. This sequence joins TRBV9 and TRBJ2-7; tentative D call: TRBD2 (7 bases). V gave up 0 bases and J gave up 5 bases, with 12 bases separating them. This CDR3 contains 14 residues. Germline V gene sequence: CDR1 SGDLS, CDR2 YYNGEE.

In this sample, this clone turned up once. The gene calls are TRBV10-3 and TRBJ2-2; 9 nucleotides match TRBD2. CDR3 length: 19 residues. V was clipped by 7 bases and J by 1 base; unmatched bases: 16. The germline gives CDR1 ENHRY, CDR2 SYGVKD. DNA of the CDR3: TGTGCCATCATGGGTGTGATGCGCGGGGGGGCATTGAACACCGGGGAGCTGTTTTTT. Translation: CAIMGVMRGGALNTGELFF.

This clone was seen just once. This chain joins TRBV5-4 and TRBJ2-1; 7 nucleotides align to TRBD2. Germline trimming cut 3 bases from V and 6 bases from J; bases unmatched to any gene: 15. This CDR3 spans 17 amino acids. The germline V gene encodes CDR1 SGHNT and CDR2 YYREEE (reference sequence). The CDR3 reads CASSSRLGGTISNEQFF. CDR3 bases: TGTGCCAGCAGCTCCAGGCTCGGAGGGACTATTAGCAATGAGCAGTTCTTC. Drawing the rest from reference TRBV5-4 and TRBJ2-1, the complete variable domain is ETGVTQSPTHLIKTRGQQVTLRCSSQSGHNTVSWYQQALGQGPQFIFQYYREEENGRGNFPPRFSGLQFPNYSSELNVNALELDDSALYLCASSSRLGGTISNEQFFGPGTRLTVL.

This chain's CDR3 is CASGDTGYEQYF. In nucleotides, the CDR3 is TGCGCCAGCGGGGACACCGGCTACGAGCAGTACTTC. The chain is built from TRBV5-1 and TRBJ2-7; TRBD1 might be the D (6 bases). V was clipped by 7 bases and J by 3 bases, with 11 bases between them. There are 12 residues in the CDR3. Per germline, CDR1 SGHRS and CDR2 YFSETQ.